This TCR beta chain was sequenced in a study of radiation and T cells in renal cell carcinoma. Whole-study results and caveats: Sampling covered only approximately 1 g of each tumor.

Data came from immunoSEQ multiplex PCR; TCRdb stores just in-frame clones and leaves some out. Among about 20,000 clones, less than 65% were seen once, and the ten largest hold around an eighth. V shed 6 bases and J 3 bases; nucleotides not matched to a gene: 9. Germline CDR1 is GTSNPN and CDR2 is SVGIG (reference sequence). This CDR3 spans 14 amino acids. This clone is categorized as medium-sized. The target antigen is unknown. Described treatment: 15 Gy SBRT to primary tumor, nephrectomy 4 weeks later. Material: tumor tissue, obtained from a patient whose treatment included radiotherapy and nephrectomy. The TCR comes from a woman in her 70s with renal cell carcinoma. The chain is built from TRBV30 and TRBJ2-3; TRBD1 matches at 7 bases. The CDR3 DNA follows: TGTGCCTGCAGGGCTGACAGGGAAACAGATACGCAGTATTTT. It encodes CACRADRETDTQYF. Full variable domain (remainder filled in from reference TRBV30 and TRBJ2-3): SQTIHQWPATLVQPVGSPLSLECTVEGTSNPNLYWYRQAAGRGLQLLFYSVGIGQISSEVPQNLSASRPQDRQFILSSKKLLLSDSGFYLCACRADRETDTQYFGPGTRLTVL.